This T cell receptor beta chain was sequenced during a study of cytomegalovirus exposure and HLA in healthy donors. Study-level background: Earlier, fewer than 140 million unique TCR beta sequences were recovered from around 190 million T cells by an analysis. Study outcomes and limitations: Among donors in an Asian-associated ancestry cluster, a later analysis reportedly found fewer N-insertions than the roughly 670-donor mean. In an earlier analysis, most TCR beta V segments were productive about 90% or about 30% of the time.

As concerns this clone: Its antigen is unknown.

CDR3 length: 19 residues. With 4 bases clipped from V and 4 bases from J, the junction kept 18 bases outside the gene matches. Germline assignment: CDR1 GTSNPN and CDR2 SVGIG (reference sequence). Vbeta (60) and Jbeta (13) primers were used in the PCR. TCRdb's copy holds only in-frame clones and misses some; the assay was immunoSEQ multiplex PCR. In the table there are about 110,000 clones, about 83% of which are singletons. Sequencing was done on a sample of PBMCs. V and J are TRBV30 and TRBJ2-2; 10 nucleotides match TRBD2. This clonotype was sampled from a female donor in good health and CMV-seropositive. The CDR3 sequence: CAWNNRGGWIAGGTGELFF. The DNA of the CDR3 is TGTGCCTGGAATAATAGGGGCGGATGGATAGCGGGGGGCACCGGGGAGCTGTTTTTT. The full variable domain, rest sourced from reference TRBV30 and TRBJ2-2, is SQTIHQWPATLVQPVGSPLSLECTVEGTSNPNLYWYRQAAGRGLQLLFYSVGIGQISSEVPQNLSASRPQDRQFILSSKKLLLSDSGFYLCAWNNRGGWIAGGTGELFFGEGSRLTVL.